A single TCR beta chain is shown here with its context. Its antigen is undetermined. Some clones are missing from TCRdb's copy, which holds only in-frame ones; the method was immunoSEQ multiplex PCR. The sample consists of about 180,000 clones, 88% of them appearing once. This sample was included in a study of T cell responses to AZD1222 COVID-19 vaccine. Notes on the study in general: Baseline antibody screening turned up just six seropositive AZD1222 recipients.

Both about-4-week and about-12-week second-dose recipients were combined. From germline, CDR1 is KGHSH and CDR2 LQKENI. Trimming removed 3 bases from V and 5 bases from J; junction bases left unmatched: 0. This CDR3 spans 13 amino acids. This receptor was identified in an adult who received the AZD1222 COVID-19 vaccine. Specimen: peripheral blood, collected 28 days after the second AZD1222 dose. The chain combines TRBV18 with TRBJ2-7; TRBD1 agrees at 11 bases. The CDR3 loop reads CASSPGQGDEQYF. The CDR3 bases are TGTGCCAGCTCACCGGGACAGGGGGACGAGCAGTACTTC.